This T cell receptor beta chain was profiled in a study of blood T cell repertoires in COVID-19. The overall study: COVID-19 samples from acute and convalescent phases originated in the United States, Italy and Spain. T cells, B-cell-depleted T cells, or PBMCs supplied cDNA or gDNA.

This CDR3 has 13 amino acids. The germline V gene encodes CDR1 GTSNPN and CDR2 SVGIG (reference sequence). V was clipped by 4 bases and J by 3 bases, with 12 bases between them. Profiling relied on immunoSEQ multiplex PCR, and the TCRdb table lists in-frame clones only, not all of them. The sample holds about 80,000 clones; 60% to 80% are singletons and the top ten take 16%. The TCR was taken from a man between 65 and 79 years old with active or convalescent COVID-19. Sequenced sample: peripheral blood. The chain employs TRBV30 and TRBJ1-1, with D possibly being TRBD1 (5 bases). The CDR3 DNA reads TGTGCCTGGAACCGGGGGGGTGACACTGAAGCTTTCTTT. The encoded protein is CAWNRGGDTEAFF.